Listed below are T cell receptor beta chains from one sample, sequenced in a study of control samples from healthy donors and cancer patients. Sequencing used immunoSEQ multiplex PCR; TCRdb keeps in-frame clones, though not all of them. The sample has around 140,000 clones; about nine tenths are singletons. Source material: blood. The receptors were gathered from a man aged 25-45 years in good health. CDR3s include the opening cysteine and the closing phenylalanine or tryptophan. A D gene is named only where the DNA matches it firmly. Clone size appears in some rows only: once, few, many, or a class for an expanded clone.

>.|.|TRBV19|TRBJ2-3
TGTGCCAGTAGTATAGCAAGAGGAGATACGCAGTATTTT
CASSIARGDTQYF
>.|.|TRBV21-1|TRBJ1-2
TGTGCCAGCGTCCAACCGAGAAGGGAAATAAGGTACTATGGCTACACCTTC
CASVQPRREIRYYGYTF
>.|.|TRBV7-9|TRBJ1-4
TGTGCCAGCAGCCCCCCATATGGTGCAACTAATGAAAAACTGTTTTTT
CASSPPYGATNEKLFF
>.|.|TRBV11-2|TRBJ1-1
TGTGCCAGCAGCTTAACAGGCCTCATGAACACTGAAGCTTTCTTT
CASSLTGLMNTEAFF
>.|TRBD1|TRBV7-9|TRBJ1-4
TGTGCCAGCAGCTCAAACATACGACCGGGACAGGCCATAGAAAAACTGTTTTTT
CASSSNIRPGQAIEKLFF
>.|TRBD1|TRBV6-1|TRBJ1-2
TGTGCCAGCAGTGAAGGAGCCAGGACAGGGTTCGGCTACACCTTC
CASSEGARTGFGYTF
>.|.|TRBV28|TRBJ1-2
TGTGCCAGCAGTTTACGCGGGGAGTATCTTAACTATGGCTACACCTTC
CASSLRGEYLNYGYTF
>.|.|TRBV7-3|TRBJ1-1
TGTGCCAGCAGCTTAACTGGGGAGAACACTGAAGCTTTCTTT
CASSLTGENTEAFF
>.|.|TRBV27|TRBJ2-7
TGTGCCAGCAGTTTATATGACAGCTCCTACGAGCAGTACTTC
CASSLYDSSYEQYF
>.|TRBD1|TRBV5-6|TRBJ1-2
TGTGCCAGCGGCAGGGGGGGTCTCCCATTTAACTATGGCTACACCTTC
CASGRGGLPFNYGYTF
>once|.|TRBV21-1|TRBJ1-3
TGTGCCAGCAGCAAATACTCGTTAATGGTTTACAGAAGTCGGTTCCTCTCTGGAAACACCATATATTTT
CASSKYSLMVYRSRFLSGNTIYF
>.|TRBD2|TRBV3-1/TRBV3-2|TRBJ2-5
TGTGCCAGCAGCCTTGGACTAGCGGGGGAAGAGACCCAGTACTTC
CASSLGLAGEETQYF
>once|.|TRBV6-5|TRBJ1-2
TGTGCCAGCAGCCCCCAGGGGTCGGGTGGCTACACCTTC
CASSPQGSGGYTF
>.|.|TRBV27|TRBJ1-4
TGTGCCAGCAGAAAGAGTGAAAAACTGTTTTTT
CASRKSEKLFF
>.|.|TRBV5-6|TRBJ2-3
TGTGCCAGCAGCCCCTCCTTGGAATATACGCAGTATTTT
CASSPSLEYTQYF
>.|TRBD1|TRBV5-1|TRBJ1-3
TGCGCCAGCAGCTTGGAGGGACAGGGCTCCAGATCTGGAAACACCATATATTTT
CASSLEGQGSRSGNTIYF
>.|TRBD1|TRBV28|TRBJ2-1
TGTGCCAGCAATACAGGGGGTGATTTCAATGAGCAGTTCTTC
CASNTGGDFNEQFF
>.|TRBD2|TRBV2|TRBJ2-3
TGTGCCAGCAGACCGACTAGCGGGGCAGATACGCAGTATTTT
CASRPTSGADTQYF
>.|.|TRBV7-2|TRBJ1-6
TGTGCCAGCAGCTTAGACAGGAGGGGTCGGAATTCACCCCTCCACTTT
CASSLDRRGRNSPLHF
>.|.|TRBV12-3/TRBV12-4|TRBJ1-2
TGTGCCAGCAGTTTTGGGGGGATAATTGGCTACACCTTC
CASSFGGIIGYTF
>once|.|TRBV7-6|TRBJ1-1
TGTGCCAGCAGCTCGCGGGCAAAGAGGACAGAGATGAACACTGAAGCTTTCTTT
CASSSRAKRTEMNTEAFF
>.|.|TRBV6-5|TRBJ2-1
TGTGCCGGCACACGGGGGATAGGCTACAATGAGCAGTTCTTC
CAGTRGIGYNEQFF
>.|TRBD1|TRBV12-5|TRBJ1-5
TGTGCTAGTGGTGGGGACAGGGCAGGGGGTCAGCCCCAGCATTTT
CASGGDRAGGQPQHF
>.|.|TRBV6-1|TRBJ1-5
TGTGCCAGCAGTGAAGCCCACGGGGGTTCTAGCAATCAGCCCCAGCATTTT
CASSEAHGGSSNQPQHF
>.|.|TRBV14|TRBJ2-7
TGTGCCAGCAGCCAAAGGGGTGTACTAGCCCAACACGAGCAGTACTTC
CASSQRGVLAQHEQYF
>.|TRBD1|TRBV30|TRBJ2-7
TGTGCCTGGAGTGGGGGAACAGGGGCGTCCTACGAGCAGTACTTC
CAWSGGTGASYEQYF
>.|.|TRBV6-1|TRBJ2-1
TGTGCCAGCAGTGAGCTGGGAGTCTACAATGAGCAGTTCTTC
CASSELGVYNEQFF
>.|.|TRBV5-6|TRBJ1-6
TGTGCCAGCAGCCTACAGGGAGGGTGGATTGATTCACCCCTCCACTTT
CASSLQGGWIDSPLHF
>.|.|TRBV5-1|TRBJ2-6
TGCGCCAGCAGCTCAGACAGTTCCTCTGGGGCCAACGTCCTGACTTTC
CASSSDSSSGANVLTF
>.|.|TRBV6-5|TRBJ1-2
TGTGCCAGCATAGGCCCTAACTATGGCTACACCTTC
CASIGPNYGYTF
>.|.|TRBV5-8|TRBJ1-4
TGTGCCAGCAGCCTCCAGGGAGCGGCTAATGAAAAACTGTTTTTT
CASSLQGAANEKLFF
>.|.|TRBV11-2|TRBJ1-2
TGTGCCAGCAGCTTAGGGGGTCGGAACTATGGCTACACCTTC
CASSLGGRNYGYTF